This is a list of T cell receptor beta chains from one sample in a study of cytomegalovirus exposure and HLA in healthy donors. Sequencing was performed with immunoSEQ multiplex PCR; in TCRdb, only in-frame clones are kept and a portion is missing. The data hold over 110,000 clones, with approximately 78% observed a single time. The sequenced sample consisted of PBMCs. Receptor source: a woman under 30 in good health and CMV-seropositive. Both conserved end residues are part of each CDR3. D genes are given only for firm matches. Size is omitted from some rows. Given values are once, few, many or a class for expanded clones.

size	J	V	D	CDR3	DNA
few	TRBJ2-3	TRBV6-4	TRBD2	CASSDSTSGPTDTQYF	TGTGCCAGCAGTGACTCGACTAGCGGGCCGACAGATACGCAGTATTTT
-	TRBJ2-2	TRBV7-6	-	CASSSRGLGTGELFF	TGTGCCAGCAGCTCCCGGGGGTTGGGAACCGGGGAGCTGTTTTTT
-	TRBJ2-7	TRBV7-2	-	CASNDRKISYEQYF	TGTGCCAGCAACGACAGAAAAATCTCCTACGAGCAGTACTTC
once	TRBJ1-5	TRBV7-7	-	CASSLDPSQPQHF	TGTGCCAGCAGCTTAGATCCGAGTCAGCCCCAGCATTTT
once	TRBJ2-2	TRBV6-1	TRBD1	CASRRDRGTGELFF	TGTGCCAGCAGAAGGGACAGGGGAACCGGGGAGCTGTTTTTT
few	TRBJ2-3	TRBV2	-	CASRLGGGYSTDTQYF	TGTGCCAGCAGGCTGGGCGGGGGCTATAGCACAGATACGCAGTATTTT
-	TRBJ2-5	TRBV5-4	TRBD1	CASSSGQAETQYF	TGTGCCAGCAGCTCGGGACAGGCAGAGACCCAGTACTTC
once	TRBJ1-1	TRBV2	-	CASRRRGKNTEAFF	TGTGCCAGCCGGCGTAGGGGGAAGAACACTGAAGCTTTCTTT
-	TRBJ2-2	TRBV30	TRBD2	CAWSPFAGTINTGELFF	TGTGCCTGGAGCCCGTTCGCCGGGACTATTAACACCGGGGAGCTGTTTTTT
-	TRBJ1-1	TRBV6-1	-	CASSGQGTEAFF	TGTGCCAGCAGTGGTCAGGGAACTGAAGCTTTCTTT
-	TRBJ1-1	TRBV19	TRBD1	CASRTRDRAPEAFF	TGTGCCAGCAGAACCCGGGACAGGGCTCCCGAAGCTTTCTTT
-	TRBJ1-2	TRBV7-9	-	CASSLSSNYGYTF	TGTGCCAGCAGCTTGAGTAGTAACTATGGCTACACCTTC
-	TRBJ2-3	TRBV7-9	TRBD2	CASSPLAGGEGTQYF	TGTGCCAGCAGCCCACTAGCGGGGGGGGAAGGTACGCAGTATTTT
-	TRBJ2-1	TRBV11-2	TRBD2	CASSLDWVAGNYNEQFF	TGTGCCAGCAGCTTAGATTGGGTAGCGGGGAACTACAATGAGCAGTTCTTC
-	TRBJ2-5	TRBV5-1	TRBD1	CASNRDRGSETQYF	TGCGCCAGCAACCGGGACAGGGGAAGTGAGACCCAGTACTTC
-	TRBJ1-5	TRBV25-1	-	CASSEFGGSGNQPQHF	TGTGCCAGCAGTGAATTCGGGGGATCGGGCAATCAGCCCCAGCATTTT
-	TRBJ2-5	TRBV6-7	TRBD1	CASSYLLGQDRMETQYF	TGTGCCAGCAGTTACCTCCTAGGACAGGACCGGATGGAGACCCAGTACTTC
once	TRBJ2-7	TRBV4-3	-	CASSQARTTGNSYEQYF	TGCGCCAGCAGCCAAGCCCGGACAACAGGGAACTCCTACGAGCAGTACTTC
-	TRBJ2-7	TRBV10-1	-	CASSPGATGGQYF	TGCGCCAGCAGCCCTGGGGCGACCGGGGGGCAGTACTTC
-	TRBJ1-4	TRBV9	TRBD1	CASSAQGARSEKLFF	TGTGCCAGCAGCGCACAGGGGGCCCGGTCAGAAAAACTGTTTTTT
-	TRBJ2-6	TRBV4-1	-	CASSENRVSGANVLTF	TGCGCCAGCAGCGAAAACAGGGTCTCTGGGGCCAACGTCCTGACTTTC
-	TRBJ1-3	TRBV7-2	-	CASSPQLSGNTIYF	TGTGCCAGCAGCCCACAGCTCTCTGGAAACACCATATATTTT
-	TRBJ1-2	TRBV20-1	-	CTLSQNGYTF	TGCACCCTCTCCCAGAATGGCTACACCTTC
-	TRBJ1-1	TRBV7-2	-	CASSLGQNTEAFF	TGTGCCAGCAGCTTAGGGCAGAACACTGAAGCTTTCTTT
-	TRBJ2-7	TRBV6-5	-	CASRGGADTYEQYF	TGTGCCAGCAGAGGGGGGGCAGACACCTACGAGCAGTACTTC
-	TRBJ2-6	TRBV28	TRBD1	CASKDRGASGANVLTF	TGTGCCAGCAAGGACAGGGGGGCCTCTGGGGCCAACGTCCTGACTTTC
-	TRBJ2-6	TRBV7-2	TRBD1	CASSPWPGQTTLGANVLTF	TGTGCCAGCAGCCCCTGGCCGGGACAGACTACTCTCGGGGCCAACGTCCTGACTTTC
-	TRBJ1-1	TRBV7-2	-	CASSLVQGVWSGRTEAFF	TGTGCCAGCAGCTTAGTCCAGGGTGTTTGGTCGGGTCGAACTGAAGCTTTCTTT
-	TRBJ2-7	TRBV5-4	-	CASSFANYEQYF	TGTGCCAGCAGCTTCGCTAACTACGAGCAGTACTTC
few	TRBJ2-1	TRBV4-1	-	CASSRGDSNEQFF	TGCGCCAGCAGCCGGGGGGACAGTAATGAGCAGTTCTTC